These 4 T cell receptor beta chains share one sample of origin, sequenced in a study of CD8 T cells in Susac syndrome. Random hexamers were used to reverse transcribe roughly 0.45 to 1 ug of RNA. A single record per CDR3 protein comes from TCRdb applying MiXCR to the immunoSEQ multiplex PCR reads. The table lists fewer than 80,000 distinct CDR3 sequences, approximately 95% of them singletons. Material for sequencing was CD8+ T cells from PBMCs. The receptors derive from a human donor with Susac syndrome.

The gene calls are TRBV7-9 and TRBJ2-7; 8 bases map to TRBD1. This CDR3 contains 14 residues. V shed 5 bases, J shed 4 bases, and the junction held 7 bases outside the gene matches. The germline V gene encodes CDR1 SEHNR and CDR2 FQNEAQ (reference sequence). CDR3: CASSQTGEVYEQYF. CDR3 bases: TGTGCCAGCAGCCAGACAGGGGAAGTGTACGAGCAGTACTTC.

CDR3 nucleotide sequence: TGCAGTGCTAGAGATGGGGACTTTCTTGCAAATTCACCCCTCCACTTT. Protein sequence: CSARDGDFLANSPLHF. The J gene is TRBJ1-6, the V gene TRBV20-1; tentative D call: TRBD1 (5 bases). Trimming removed 0 bases from V and 7 bases from J, with 16 bases in between. The CDR3 has 16 amino acids. In germline, CDR1 is DFQATT, CDR2 SNEGSKA (reference sequence).

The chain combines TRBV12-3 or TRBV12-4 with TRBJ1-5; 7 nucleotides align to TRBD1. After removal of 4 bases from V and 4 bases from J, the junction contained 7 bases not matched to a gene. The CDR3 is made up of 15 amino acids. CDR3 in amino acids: CASSSGTATNQPQHF. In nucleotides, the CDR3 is TGTGCCAGCAGTTCTGGGACAGCAACTAATCAGCCCCAGCATTTT.

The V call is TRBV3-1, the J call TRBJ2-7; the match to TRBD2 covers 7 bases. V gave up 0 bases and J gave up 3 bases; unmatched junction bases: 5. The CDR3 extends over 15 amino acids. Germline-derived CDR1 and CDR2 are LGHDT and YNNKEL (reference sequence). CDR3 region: CASSQDAGDYYEQYF. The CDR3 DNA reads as TGTGCCAGCAGCCAAGATGCGGGGGACTACTACGAGCAGTACTTC.